These 26 T cell receptor beta chains were sequenced from one sample in a study of PD-1 blockade in classical Hodgkin lymphoma. In every patient, relapse followed autologous stem cell transplantation, while exposure to brentuximab vedotin differed. Generated by immunoSEQ multiplex PCR, the TCRdb table keeps only in-frame clones and is missing some. The sample holds about 22,000 clones; around 86% are singletons and the top ten take about 18%. The sequences come from peripheral blood mononuclear cells (PBMCs), collected before the second cycle of nivolumab. These receptors originate from a human donor with classical Hodgkin lymphoma.

This clone occurred a few times. The chain joins TRBV9 to TRBJ1-2, with a tentative D call TRBD1 (5 bases). CDR1 is SGDLS and CDR2 is YYNGEE in the germline V gene. The ends were cut back, 2 bases at V and 6 bases at J, with 14 bases in the middle. The CDR3 runs 14 residues. In DNA, the CDR3 is TGTGCCAGCAGCGTTTCAGGGACCAGTCATGGCTACACCTTC. Its translation: CASSVSGTSHGYTF.

This clone is medium-sized in the sample. This chain connects TRBV29-1 to TRBJ1-1; tentative D call: TRBD1 (5 bases). CDR3 length: 13 amino acids. Trimming left V 6 bases short and J 3 bases short, with 14 bases between. The V gene's germline CDR1 is SQVTM and CDR2 ANQGSEA. The CDR3 coding sequence is TGCAGCGTAACCGGGGCTCAATACACTGAAGCTTTCTTT. It specifies CSVTGAQYTEAFF.

The V call is TRBV18, the J call TRBJ2-5; possibly TRBD1 for D (5 bases). Deletions cut 0 bases from V and 4 bases from J, with 12 bases between. Germline CDR1 is KGHSH and CDR2 is LQKENI. CDR3 length: 15 amino acids. CDR3 DNA: TGTGCCAGCTCACCACCAGGCATTCAGGGAGAGACCCAGTACTTC. Residues: CASSPPGIQGETQYF.

The CDR3 DNA reads TGTGCCAGCAGTCGACAGAACTCCGCCTACTATGGCTACACCTTC. Its translation is CASSRQNSAYYGYTF. The rearrangement uses TRBV6-6 and TRBJ1-2; D may be TRBD1 (5 bases). V was shortened by 5 bases and J by 3 bases, with 16 bases between the two germline ends. The CDR3 covers 15 residues. Germline-derived CDR1 and CDR2 are MNHNY and SVGAGI (reference sequence).

The CDR3 loop reads CASRGGYQETQYF. The DNA for the CDR3 is TGTGCCAGCAGGGGGGGGTACCAAGAGACCCAGTACTTC. V and J are TRBV2 and TRBJ2-5; 7 nucleotides line up with TRBD2. This CDR3 contains 13 residues. V lost 6 bases and J lost 0; bases outside the gene matches: 1. CDR1 and CDR2 from the germline V gene are SNHLY and FYNNEI.

The rearrangement uses TRBV6-1 and TRBJ1-2; 7 bases fit TRBD1. After removal of 6 bases from V and 4 bases from J, the junction contained 5 bases not matched to a gene. The germline V gene encodes CDR1 MNHNS and CDR2 SASEGT. The CDR3 loop spans 13 amino acids. The CDR3 nucleotides are TGTGCCAGCAGACAGGGGTTCAGCTATGGCTACACCTTC. Its translation: CASRQGFSYGYTF.

The V and J genes are TRBV28 and TRBJ1-1; D perhaps matches TRBD1 (6 bases). The CDR3 has 13 amino acids. The germline V and J ends were trimmed by 3 bases and 4 bases, with 9 bases remaining between them. CDR1 and CDR2 from the germline V gene are MDHEN and SYDVKM. Written as DNA, the CDR3 is TGTGCCAGCAGTTTGGAGGGGGTCACTGAAGCTTTCTTT. Translated, it gives CASSLEGVTEAFF.

The chain couples TRBV5-1 to TRBJ2-5, with D maybe TRBD2 (6 bases). Germline V gene sequence: CDR1 SGHRS, CDR2 YFSETQ. This CDR3 is built from 17 residues. Trimming cost V 3 bases and J 1 base, with 19 bases left between them. CDR3 nucleotides: TGCGCCAGCAGCTGGGGGACGGGACTGAGCTTCCAAGAGACCCAGTACTTC. Its translation: CASSWGTGLSFQETQYF.

The V gene is TRBV7-9, the J gene TRBJ1-4; D remains unclear. Germline V CDR1 and CDR2: SEHNR, FQNEAQ (reference sequence). The V gene lost 5 bases and the J gene lost 4 bases, with 14 bases spanning the gap. CDR3 length: 15 amino acids. DNA for the CDR3: TGTGCCAGCAGCGGTCCTCTGGGAGGTAATGAAAAACTGTTTTTT. Protein sequence: CASSGPLGGNEKLFF.

The genes are TRBV6-1 and TRBJ1-2; D gene ambiguous. Per the germline V gene, CDR1 is MNHNS and CDR2 is SASEGT. Trimming pared 4 bases from V and 2 bases from J, leaving 11 bases between. The CDR3 runs 14 residues. The chain's CDR3 is CASSVYSLNYGYTF. In DNA form, the CDR3 reads TGTGCCAGCAGTGTTTACAGTTTGAACTATGGCTACACCTTC.

The chain is built from TRBV18 and TRBJ2-7; TRBD1 aligns across 9 bases. Trimming at V came to 3 bases and at J to 1 base, leaving 1 base not matched to a gene. The germline V gene encodes CDR1 KGHSH and CDR2 LQKENI. CDR3 size: 14 residues. CDR3 protein: CASSPGQGSYEQYF. DNA for the CDR3: TGTGCCAGCTCACCGGGACAGGGATCCTACGAGCAGTACTTC.

The CDR3 protein is CAWSVGAGEREQYF. For the CDR3, the DNA is TGTGCCTGGAGTGTGGGGGCAGGGGAGCGCGAGCAGTACTTC. The chain is built from TRBV30 and TRBJ2-7; tentatively, D is TRBD1 (6 bases). This CDR3 region has 14 residues. V lost 0 bases and J 6 bases, leaving 15 bases between the germline ends. Germline assignment: CDR1 GTSNPN and CDR2 SVGIG (reference sequence).

The rearrangement uses TRBV30 and TRBJ1-5; D is ambiguous. This CDR3 spans 12 amino acids. In germline, CDR1 is GTSNPN, CDR2 SVGIG (reference sequence). The germline V and J ends were trimmed by 3 bases and 0 bases, with 3 bases remaining between them. DNA of the CDR3: TGTGCCTGGAGCTTTAGCAATCAGCCCCAGCATTTT. It is translated as CAWSFSNQPQHF.

The V gene is TRBV29-1, the J gene TRBJ2-2, with TRBD1 matching over 7 bases. The V gene end was trimmed by 6 bases and the J gene end by 3 bases; junction bases not matched to a gene: 10. This CDR3 has 15 amino acids. CDR1 and CDR2 (germline): SQVTM, ANQGSEA. The CDR3 DNA sequence: TGCAGCGTGGGGATGACAGGGTGGGACACCGGGGAGCTGTTTTTT. This codes for CSVGMTGWDTGELFF.

V gene TRBV4-2 combines with J gene TRBJ1-4, with TRBD1 matching over 7 bases. After removal of 1 base from V and 7 bases from J, the junction contained 6 bases not matched to a gene. This CDR3 is 15 amino acids long. Per germline, CDR1 LGHNA and CDR2 YNFKEQ. The CDR3 sequence is CASSQAQGGTEKLFF. The CDR3 bases are TGTGCCAGCAGCCAAGCCCAGGGGGGGACTGAAAAACTGTTTTTT.

The chain carries TRBV5-1 and TRBJ2-3, with D possibly matching TRBD1 (6 bases). Trimming shortened V by 3 bases and J by 0 bases, and 8 bases separated the two germline ends. This CDR3 comprises 14 residues. Germline values: CDR1 SGHRS, CDR2 YFSETQ. The CDR3 region has the DNA TGCGCCAGCAGCTCTGGACAGAGCACAGATACGCAGTATTTT. Its protein is CASSSGQSTDTQYF.

This clone turned up a few times. The same CDR3 also results from other DNA sequences found in this sample. The chain combines TRBV5-1 with TRBJ2-1, with D maybe TRBD2 (5 bases). This CDR3 has 12 residues. Germline-derived CDR1 and CDR2 are SGHRS and YFSETQ. V was shortened by 5 bases and J by 6 bases, with 9 bases between the two germline ends. CDR3 nucleotides: TGCGCCAGCAGTATCACTAGCAATGAGCAGTTCTTC. Its protein product is CASSITSNEQFF.

This chain joins TRBV28 and TRBJ2-7, with a weak D call TRBD2 (6 bases). The CDR3 loop spans 14 amino acids. Trimming pared 4 bases from V and 3 bases from J, leaving 13 bases between. The germline CDR1 and CDR2 sequences are MDHEN and SYDVKM. The CDR3, as DNA: TGTGCCAGCAGTTCCACTAGCCCCAACTACGAGCAGTACTTC. It codes for CASSSTSPNYEQYF.

The chain recombines TRBV7-6 with TRBJ2-5, with D unclear. From germline, CDR1 is SGHVS and CDR2 FNYEAQ. V was pared by 1 base and J by 6 bases, with 18 bases between. The CDR3 has 16 residues. The CDR3 sequence is CASSLDGGVVVKTQYF. CDR3 in DNA: TGTGCCAGCAGCTTAGACGGTGGGGTAGTAGTGAAGACCCAGTACTTC.

This chain uses TRBV6-1 with TRBJ2-3; 7 bases agree with TRBD1. CDR1 is MNHNS and CDR2 is SASEGT in the germline V gene. V shed 6 bases and J 2 bases; nucleotides not matched to a gene: 11. The CDR3 loop spans 16 amino acids. The CDR3 nucleotides read TGTGCCAGCAGGGAAAACGGACAGGAGGTCACAGATACGCAGTATTTT. The encoded protein is CASRENGQEVTDTQYF.

J is TRBJ2-5 and V is TRBV27, with D hard to call. V dropped 7 bases and J dropped 4 bases, with 13 bases sitting between them. This CDR3 has 13 amino acids. The germline CDR1 and CDR2 sequences are MNHEY and SMNVEV (reference sequence). The CDR3 DNA reads as TGTGCCAGCACCCAGACTGGCGGAGAGACCCAGTACTTC. It encodes CASTQTGGETQYF.

As concerns this clone: The junction and the germline gene differ at one end; a read error may be behind it. J is TRBJ2-5 and V is TRBV5-1; TRBD1 might be the D (6 bases). From germline, CDR1 is SGHRS and CDR2 YFSETQ. CDR3 length: 14 amino acids. The CDR3 loop reads CASSFDRFQETHYF. The CDR3 DNA is TGCGCCAGCAGCTTCGACAGGTTCCAAGAGACCCATTACTTC.

The gene calls are TRBV29-1 and TRBJ2-7; D is possibly TRBD1 (9 bases). Germline V gene sequence: CDR1 SQVTM, CDR2 ANQGSEA. CDR3 size: 15 residues. Trimming pared 1 base from V and 2 bases from J, leaving 15 bases between. The CDR3, as DNA: TGCAGCGTTGAAGGCGGGGGGACAGGGACCTACGAGCAGTACTTC. It codes for CSVEGGGTGTYEQYF.

This chain uses TRBV10-3 with TRBJ2-7; D is undetermined. Deletions cut 4 bases from V and 3 bases from J, with 7 bases between. CDR1 ENHRY and CDR2 SYGVKD come from the germline V gene. The CDR3 covers 12 residues. The CDR3 DNA reads TGTGCCATCAGTGGCCAAGACTACGAGCAGTACTTC. As protein: CAISGQDYEQYF.

This sequence joins TRBV15 and TRBJ1-2, with TRBD1 matching 8 bases. Germline V CDR1 and CDR2: LNHNV, YYDKDF (reference sequence). The CDR3 sequence is 16 residues long. The J segment lost 4 bases and the V segment lost 0 bases, leaving 7 bases of the junction unmatched. Here the CDR3 DNA reads TGTGCCACCAGCAGAGATTTAGCAGGGGGCACCTATGGCTACACCTTC. Protein product: CATSRDLAGGTYGYTF.

The chain is built from TRBV7-9 and TRBJ1-1; the D is unclear. Germline lookup yields CDR1 SEHNR and CDR2 FQNEAQ (reference sequence). The CDR3 is 15 amino acids. V lost 4 bases to trimming and J lost 4 bases, with 16 bases between them. CDR3 sequence reads: CASSSEWGLRTEAFF. The DNA for the CDR3 is TGTGCCAGCAGCTCCGAATGGGGATTACGCACTGAAGCTTTCTTT.